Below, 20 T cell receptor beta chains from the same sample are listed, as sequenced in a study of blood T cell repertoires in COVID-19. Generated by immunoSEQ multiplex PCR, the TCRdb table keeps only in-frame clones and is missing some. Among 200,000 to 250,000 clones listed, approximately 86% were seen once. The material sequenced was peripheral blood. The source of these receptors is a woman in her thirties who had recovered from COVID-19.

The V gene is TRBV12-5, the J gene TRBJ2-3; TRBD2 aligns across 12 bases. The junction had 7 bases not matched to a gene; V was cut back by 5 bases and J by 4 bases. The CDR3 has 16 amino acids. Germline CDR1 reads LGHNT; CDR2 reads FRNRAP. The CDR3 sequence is CASGDPSGGAPDTQYF. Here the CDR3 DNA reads TGTGCTAGTGGTGACCCTAGCGGGGGGGCACCAGATACGCAGTATTTT.

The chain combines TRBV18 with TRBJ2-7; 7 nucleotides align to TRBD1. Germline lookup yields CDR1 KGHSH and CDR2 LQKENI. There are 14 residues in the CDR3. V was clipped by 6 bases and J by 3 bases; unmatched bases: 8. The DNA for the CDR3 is TGTGCCAGCTCCTCCCGGCAGGGGGACTACGAGCAGTACTTC. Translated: CASSSRQGDYEQYF.

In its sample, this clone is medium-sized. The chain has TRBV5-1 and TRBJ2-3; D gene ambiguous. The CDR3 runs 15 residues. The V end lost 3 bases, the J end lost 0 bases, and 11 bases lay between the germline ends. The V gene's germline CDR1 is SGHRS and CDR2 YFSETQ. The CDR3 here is CASSSPQASTDTQYF. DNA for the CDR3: TGCGCCAGCAGCTCTCCCCAAGCTAGCACAGATACGCAGTATTTT.

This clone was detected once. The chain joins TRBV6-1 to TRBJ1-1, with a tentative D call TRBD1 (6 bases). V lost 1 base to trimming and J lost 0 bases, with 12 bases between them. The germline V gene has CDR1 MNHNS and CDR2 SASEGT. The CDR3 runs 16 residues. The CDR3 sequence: CASSEDGGSMNTEAFF. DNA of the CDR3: TGTGCCAGCAGTGAAGATGGGGGCAGTATGAACACTGAAGCTTTCTTT.

The CDR3 nucleotides read TGTGCCAGCAGCGAAACAGGGGGCGCCGAATATGGCTACACCTTC. This codes for CASSETGGAEYGYTF. The chain joins TRBV5-4 to TRBJ1-2, with 9 nucleotides matching TRBD1. The CDR3 has 15 residues. Germline V gene data show CDR1 as SGHNT and CDR2 as YYREEE (reference sequence). The V segment lost 4 bases and the J segment 5 bases; nucleotides outside the gene matches: 9.

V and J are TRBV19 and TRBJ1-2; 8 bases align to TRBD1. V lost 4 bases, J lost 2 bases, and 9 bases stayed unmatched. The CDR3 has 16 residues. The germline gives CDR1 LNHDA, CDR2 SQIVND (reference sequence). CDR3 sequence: CASSRSRGPINYGYTF. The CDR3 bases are TGTGCCAGTAGTAGATCCAGGGGGCCCATCAACTATGGCTACACCTTC.

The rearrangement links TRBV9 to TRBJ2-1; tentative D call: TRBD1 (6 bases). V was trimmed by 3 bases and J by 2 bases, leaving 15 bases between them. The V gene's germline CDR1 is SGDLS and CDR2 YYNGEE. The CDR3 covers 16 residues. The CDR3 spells CASSERRQVPYNEQFF. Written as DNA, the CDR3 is TGTGCCAGCAGCGAGAGGCGACAGGTCCCCTACAATGAGCAGTTCTTC.

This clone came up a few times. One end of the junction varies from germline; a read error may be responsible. The CDR3 spells CASSRGRGGDF. DNA for the CDR3: TGTGCCAGCAGTAGGGGTCGGGGGGGAGACTTC. The chain employs TRBV2 and TRBJ2-5, with TRBD2 identical over 8 bases. CDR3 length equals 11 residues. From germline, CDR1 is SNHLY and CDR2 FYNNEI.

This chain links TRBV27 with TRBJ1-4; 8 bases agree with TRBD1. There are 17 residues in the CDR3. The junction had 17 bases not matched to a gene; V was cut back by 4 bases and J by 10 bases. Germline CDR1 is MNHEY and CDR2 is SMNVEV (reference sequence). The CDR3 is CASSSQVGAGGWGKLFF. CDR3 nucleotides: TGTGCCAGCAGTTCCCAAGTGGGGGCAGGGGGCTGGGGAAAACTGTTTTTT. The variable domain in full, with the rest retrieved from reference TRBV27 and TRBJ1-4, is EAQVTQNPRYLITVTGKKLTVTCSQNMNHEYMSWYRQDPGLGLRQIYYSMNVEVTDKGDVPEGYKVSRKEKRNFPLILESPSPNQTSLYFCASSSQVGAGGWGKLFFGSGTQLSVL.

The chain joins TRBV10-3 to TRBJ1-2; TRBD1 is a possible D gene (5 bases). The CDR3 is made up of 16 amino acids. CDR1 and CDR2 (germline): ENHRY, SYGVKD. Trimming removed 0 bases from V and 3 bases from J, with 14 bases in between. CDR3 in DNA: TGTGCCATCAGTGAGTCGAATCGGGGGTCTGACTATGGCTACACCTTC. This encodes CAISESNRGSDYGYTF.

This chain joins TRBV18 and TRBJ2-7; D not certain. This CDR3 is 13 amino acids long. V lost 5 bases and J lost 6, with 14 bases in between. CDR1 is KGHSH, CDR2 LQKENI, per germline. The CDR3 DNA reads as TGTGCCAGCTCATCAGGAAAGACGTCCGAGCAGTACTTC. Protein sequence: CASSSGKTSEQYF.

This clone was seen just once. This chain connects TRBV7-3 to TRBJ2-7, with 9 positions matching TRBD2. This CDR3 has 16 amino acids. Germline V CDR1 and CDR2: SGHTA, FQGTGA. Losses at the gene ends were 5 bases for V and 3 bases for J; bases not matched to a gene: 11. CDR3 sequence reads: CASSQGPAGGRYEQYF. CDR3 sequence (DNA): TGTGCCAGCAGCCAAGGGCCAGCGGGGGGCCGCTACGAGCAGTACTTC.

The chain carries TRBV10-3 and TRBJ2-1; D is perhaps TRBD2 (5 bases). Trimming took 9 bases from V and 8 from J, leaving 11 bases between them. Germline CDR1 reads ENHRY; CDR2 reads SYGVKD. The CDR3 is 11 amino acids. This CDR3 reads CAIDEGDEQFF. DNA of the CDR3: TGTGCCATTGACGAGGGTGATGAGCAGTTCTTC.

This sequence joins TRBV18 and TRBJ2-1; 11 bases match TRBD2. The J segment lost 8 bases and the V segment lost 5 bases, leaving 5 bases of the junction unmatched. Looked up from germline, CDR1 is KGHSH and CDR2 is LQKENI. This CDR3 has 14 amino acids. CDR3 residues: CASSIMGLADEQFF. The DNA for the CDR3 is TGTGCCAGCTCAATAATGGGACTAGCGGATGAGCAGTTCTTC.

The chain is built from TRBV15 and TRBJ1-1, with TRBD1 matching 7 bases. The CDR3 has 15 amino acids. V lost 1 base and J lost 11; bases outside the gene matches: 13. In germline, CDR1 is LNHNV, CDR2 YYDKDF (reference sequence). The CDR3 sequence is CATSRGPGTAPVAFF. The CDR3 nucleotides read TGTGCCACCAGCAGAGGCCCTGGGACAGCACCGGTCGCTTTCTTT. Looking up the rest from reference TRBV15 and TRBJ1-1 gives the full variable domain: DAMVIQNPRYQVTQFGKPVTLSCSQTLNHNVMYWYQQKSSQAPKLLFHYYDKDFNNEADTPDNFQSRRPNTSFCFLDIRSPGLGDTAMYLCATSRGPGTAPVAFFGQGTRLTVV.

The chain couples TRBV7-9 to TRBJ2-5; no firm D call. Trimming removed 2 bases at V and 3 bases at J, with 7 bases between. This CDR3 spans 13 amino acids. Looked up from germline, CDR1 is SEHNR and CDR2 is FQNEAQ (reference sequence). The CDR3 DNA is TGTGCCAGCAGCTTATGGGCAGAAGAGACCCAGTACTTC. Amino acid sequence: CASSLWAEETQYF.

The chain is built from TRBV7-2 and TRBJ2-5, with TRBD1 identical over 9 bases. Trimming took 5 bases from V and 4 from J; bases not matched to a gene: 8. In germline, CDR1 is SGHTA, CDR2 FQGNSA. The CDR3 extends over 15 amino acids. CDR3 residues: CASSSWTGEVETQYF. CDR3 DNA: TGTGCCAGCAGCAGTTGGACAGGGGAGGTAGAGACCCAGTACTTC.

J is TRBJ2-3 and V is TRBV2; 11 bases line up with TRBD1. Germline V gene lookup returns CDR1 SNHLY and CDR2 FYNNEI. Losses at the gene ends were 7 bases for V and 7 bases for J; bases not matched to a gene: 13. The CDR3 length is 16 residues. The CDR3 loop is CASIFQGQGARNTQYF. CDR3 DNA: TGTGCCAGCATCTTCCAAGGACAGGGGGCGCGGAATACGCAGTATTTT. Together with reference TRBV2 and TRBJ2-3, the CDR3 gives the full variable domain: EPEVTQTPSHQVTQMGQEVILRCVPISNHLYFYWYRQILGQKVEFLVSFYNNEISEKSEIFDDQFSVERPDGSNFTLKIRSTKLEDSAMYFCASIFQGQGARNTQYFGPGTRLTVL.

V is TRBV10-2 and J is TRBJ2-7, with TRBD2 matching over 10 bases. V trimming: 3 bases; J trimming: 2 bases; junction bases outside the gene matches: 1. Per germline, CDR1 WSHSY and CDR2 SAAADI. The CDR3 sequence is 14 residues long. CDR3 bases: TGCGCCAGCAGTGACCTAGCGGGGGCCTACGAGCAGTACTTC. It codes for CASSDLAGAYEQYF.

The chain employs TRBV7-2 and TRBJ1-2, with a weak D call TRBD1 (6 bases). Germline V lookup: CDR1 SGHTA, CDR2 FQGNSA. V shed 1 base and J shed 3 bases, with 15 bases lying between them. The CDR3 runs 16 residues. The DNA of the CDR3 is TGTGCCAGCAGCTTAGGATTAGGGGGTGGGGACTATGGCTACACCTTC. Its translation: CASSLGLGGGDYGYTF.